These 10 T cell receptor beta chains came from one sample sequenced in a study of T-cell reconstitution after alpha-beta-depleted transplantation in children (dated by TCRdb to the mid-2010s). Libraries were constructed by PCR. Sequencing instrument: Illumina HiSeq 2500. Molecular barcoding was employed in the preparation of TCR libraries, with unique molecular identifiers being used to normalize TCRbeta repertoire quantification. TCRdb's own reprocessing of the public reads used fastp at Q25 and MiXCR and kept productive beta chains. Identical CDR3 proteins give one entry, which carries the most common genes and DNA. The sample table records around 96,000 distinct CDR3 sequences; less than 15% of these occur just once. The ten largest clones represent about 15% of the sample. This sample comprised PBMCs from the stem cell graft donor, obtained from the stem cell graft. The receptors were sampled from a human donor who donated a stem cell graft to a child with inherited bone marrow failure.

This clonotype was counted a few times. The chain combines TRBV10-3 with TRBJ1-5; D is undetermined. The length of the CDR3 is 13 residues. CDR1 and CDR2 (germline): ENHRY, SYGVKD. Trimming shortened V by 6 bases and J by 4 bases, and 10 bases separated the two germline ends. This CDR3 reads CAIRGGPNQPQHF. The CDR3 DNA follows: TGTGCCATCAGAGGCGGGCCGAATCAGCCCCAGCATTTT.

This clonotype was counted at least ten times. The chain carries TRBV7-2 and TRBJ1-5; a possible D gene is TRBD1 (5 bases). Germline loops: CDR1 SGHTA, CDR2 FQGNSA. This CDR3 has 17 amino acids. V shed 3 bases and J shed 0 bases, with 15 bases lying between them. The CDR3 sequence is CASSLDPFRDSNQPQHF. CDR3 in DNA: TGTGCCAGCAGCTTGGACCCCTTCAGGGATAGCAATCAGCCCCAGCATTTT.

This clonotype was picked up a small number of times. The chain is built from TRBV28 and TRBJ1-2, with unresolved D. CDR1 is MDHEN and CDR2 is SYDVKM in the germline V gene. Trimming removed 4 bases from V and 4 bases from J, with 4 bases in between. The CDR3 has 11 amino acids. The CDR3 loop is CASSSFYGYTF. The CDR3 DNA reads TGTGCCAGCAGTTCCTTCTATGGCTACACCTTC.

Many counts were recorded for this clonotype. The V call is TRBV5-5, the J call TRBJ2-7; D is tentatively TRBD1 or TRBD2 (6 bases each). The germline V gene has CDR1 SGHKS and CDR2 YYEKEE (reference sequence). V was cut by 2 bases and J by 1 base, with 19 bases left in between. The CDR3 runs 17 residues. The CDR3, as DNA: TGTGCCAGCAGCTTTAGTTCCGGGGGCCGGGGATCCTACGAGCAGTACTTC. Translating it yields CASSFSSGGRGSYEQYF.

This clonotype was observed at least ten times. The junction departs from the called germline gene at one end, perhaps through a read error. The chain joins TRBV7-7 to TRBJ2-3; 7 bases align to TRBD2. Germline V gene data show CDR1 as SSHAT and CDR2 as FNYEAQ (reference sequence). The CDR3 runs 15 residues. The CDR3 DNA sequence: TGTGCTAGCAGCTTAAATAGCGGGAGCACAGATACGCAGTATTTT. Protein: CASSLNSGSTDTQYF.

The sample holds many counts of this clonotype. The chain links TRBV6-2 or TRBV6-3 to TRBJ2-2; TRBD2 matches at 10 bases. The CDR3 totals 16 residues. With V trimmed by 6 bases and J by 0 bases, 4 bases remained unmatched. Germline lookup yields CDR1 MNHEY and CDR2 SVGEGT. The CDR3 loop is CASSPGLASNTGELFF. CDR3 coding DNA: TGTGCCAGCAGCCCGGGACTAGCGTCGAACACCGGGGAGCTGTTTTTT.

This clonotype was seen ten or more times. V and J are TRBV29-1 and TRBJ1-2, with D perhaps TRBD1 (6 bases). The germline gives CDR1 SQVTM, CDR2 ANQGSEA. Trimming pared 0 bases from V and 2 bases from J, leaving 13 bases between. The CDR3 runs 15 residues. The DNA of the CDR3 is TGCAGCGTTGAAGACTGGACAGCCAGAAACTATGGCTACACCTTC. Its protein is CSVEDWTARNYGYTF.

In this sample, this clonotype turned up many times. The chain employs TRBV3-1 and TRBJ1-4; 7 positions match TRBD1. V lost 4 bases, J lost 12 bases, and 11 bases stayed unmatched. CDR1 is LGHDT and CDR2 is YNNKEL in the germline V gene (reference sequence). The CDR3 is made up of 14 amino acids. DNA of the CDR3: TGTGCCAGCAGCCTCCGACAGGGTGGTAGGGAACTGTTTTTT. It codes for CASSLRQGGRELFF.

The V and J genes are TRBV9 and TRBJ2-2; 8 nucleotides match TRBD1. CDR1 and CDR2 (germline): SGDLS, YYNGEE. The J segment lost 2 bases and the V segment lost 0 bases, leaving 6 bases of the junction unmatched. This CDR3 comprises 17 residues. This CDR3 is CASSVGFRGPNTGELFF. The CDR3 nucleotides are TGTGCCAGCAGCGTAGGGTTCAGGGGGCCTAACACCGGGGAGCTGTTTTTT.

This clonotype has at least ten counts. V usage is TRBV5-1 and J usage is TRBJ2-1; TRBD2 might be the D (6 bases). This CDR3 has 16 residues. Germline-derived CDR1 and CDR2 are SGHRS and YFSETQ. The germline V and J ends were trimmed by 0 bases and 3 bases, with 13 bases remaining between them. CDR3: CASSLAGGGIYNEQFF. CDR3 sequence (DNA): TGCGCCAGCAGCTTGGCCGGTGGGGGGATCTACAATGAGCAGTTCTTC.